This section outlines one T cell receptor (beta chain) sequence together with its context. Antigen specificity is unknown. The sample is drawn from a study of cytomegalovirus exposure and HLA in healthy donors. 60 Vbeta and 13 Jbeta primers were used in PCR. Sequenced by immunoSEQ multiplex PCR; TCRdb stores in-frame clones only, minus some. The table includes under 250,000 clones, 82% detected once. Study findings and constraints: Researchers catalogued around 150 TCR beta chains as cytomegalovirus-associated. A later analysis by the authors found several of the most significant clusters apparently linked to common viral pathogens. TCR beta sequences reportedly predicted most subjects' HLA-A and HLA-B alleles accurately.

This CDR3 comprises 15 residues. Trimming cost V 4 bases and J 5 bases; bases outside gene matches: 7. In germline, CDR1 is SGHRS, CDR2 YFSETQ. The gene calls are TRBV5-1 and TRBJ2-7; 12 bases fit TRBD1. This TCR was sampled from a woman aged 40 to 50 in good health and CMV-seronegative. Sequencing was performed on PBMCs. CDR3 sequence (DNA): TGCGCCAGCAGCCCGGAGGGGACAGGGGGCCACGAGCAGTACTTC. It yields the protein CASSPEGTGGHEQYF.